The sequence of this TCR beta chain was determined in a study of molecular identifiers for immune sequencing clone quantification. Researchers sorted naive CD8 T cells as cells that were CD8+CD4-CCR7+CD45RA+. CDR1 and CDR2 from the germline V gene are MGHRA and YSYEKL. This CDR3 spans 14 amino acids. Trimming shortened V by 0 bases and J by 3 bases, and 8 bases separated the two germline ends. Bulk TCR libraries used previously described methods and listed TCR primers. TCRdb reprocessed the PCR reads with MiXCR, giving one entry per CDR3 protein. The profile shows under 600,000 distinct CDR3 sequences, over 20% of them singletons.

Material for sequencing was naive CD8+ T cells from blood, with Jurkat cell RNA spiked in. Noted subset: FACS-sorted CD8+CD4-CCR7+CD45RA+ naive T cells. V and J are TRBV4-1 and TRBJ1-2; no definite D call. The receptor comes from a human donor in good health. Some libraries in this study had Jurkat cell RNA spiked in. CDR3 nucleotides: TGCGCCAGCAGCCAAGACCCCGGCTACTATGGCTACACCTTC. It translates to CASSQDPGYYGYTF.